This TCR beta chain is from a study of control samples from healthy donors and cancer patients. The germline V gene has CDR1 KGHDR and CDR2 SFDVKD. J gave up 4 bases and V 0 bases, and 5 bases lay outside the gene matches. This CDR3 has 16 residues. Clones were read by immunoSEQ multiplex PCR, and TCRdb kept only the in-frame ones, dropping some. The table records roughly 100,000 clones, around four fifths of them present only once. Input material: blood. This TCR derives from a woman aged 50 to 60 in good health. The chain couples TRBV24-1 to TRBJ1-1; 9 bases line up with TRBD1. The CDR3 loop is CATSDLTYRGLTEAFF. CDR3 in DNA: TGTGCCACCAGTGATTTGACCTACAGGGGGCTCACTGAAGCTTTCTTT.